The 28 T cell receptor beta chains given below trace back to one sample, sequenced in a study of vaccination effects on CD4 cells after COVID-19. An approximately 10-day culture period preceded the isolation of CD4+ T cells. Data came from immunoSEQ multiplex PCR; TCRdb stores just in-frame clones and leaves some out. This repertoire shows around 30,000 clones, roughly 60% found once; its top ten account for approximately 10%. These TCRs are of unknown antigen specificity. The specimen was CD4+ T cells from PBMCs cultured without peptide, collected before COVID-19 vaccination. These receptor sequences come from a human donor who received a COVID-19 vaccine.

The chain employs TRBV4-1 and TRBJ2-2; 7 nucleotides agree with TRBD1. Germline CDR1 and CDR2: MGHRA and YSYEKL. The CDR3 totals 13 residues. The ends lost 7 bases at V and 8 bases at J; junction bases unmatched: 7. The CDR3 DNA sequence: TGCGCCAGCACAGTAGGACAGGAAGGGGAGCTGTTTTTT. It yields the protein CASTVGQEGELFF.

This clone was detected a few times. This rearrangement joins TRBV7-2 to TRBJ2-3; tentative D call: TRBD2 (5 bases). The CDR3 covers 16 residues. Deletions cut 3 bases from V and 4 bases from J, with 17 bases between. Per germline, CDR1 SGHTA and CDR2 FQGNSA. The CDR3 nucleotides read TGTGCCAGCAGCTTTACGGTAGCTAGCTTAGCAGATACGCAGTATTTT. The encoded protein is CASSFTVASLADTQYF. The full variable domain, with the rest looked up from reference TRBV7-2 and TRBJ2-3, is GAGVSQSPSNKVTEKGKDVELRCDPISGHTALYWYRQSLGQGLEFLIYFQGNSAPDKSGLPSDRFSAERTGGSVSTLTIQRTQQEDSAVYLCASSFTVASLADTQYFGPGTRLTVL.

The chain combines TRBV12-3 or TRBV12-4 with TRBJ1-6, with D possibly being TRBD1 (5 bases). This CDR3 region has 12 residues. V gave up 7 bases and J gave up 13 bases, with 14 bases separating them. Written as DNA, the CDR3 is TGTGCCAGCAACCTAGGGGATGCCCCCCTCCACTTT. Translated, it gives CASNLGDAPLHF.

On this clone itself: Compared with germline, one end of the junction differs, possibly owing to a read error. The chain couples TRBV5-1 to TRBJ2-7; D perhaps matches TRBD2 (6 bases). The CDR3 is made up of 14 amino acids. Germline V lookup: CDR1 SGHRS, CDR2 YFSETQ. The CDR3 region is CASSSLASSSEQYF. The CDR3 DNA follows: TGCGCCAGCAGCTCACTAGCTAGCTCCTCCGAGCAGTACTTC.

By its share, this clone is medium-sized. The CDR3 DNA is TGTGCCAGTAGTCCGAAGACAGGGGTTATTGAGTATGGCTACACCTTC. Amino acid sequence: CASSPKTGVIEYGYTF. This rearrangement joins TRBV19 to TRBJ1-2; 8 bases align to TRBD1. CDR1 LNHDA and CDR2 SQIVND come from the germline V gene (reference sequence). V dropped 5 bases and J dropped 5; count of bases not matched to a gene: 13. The length of the CDR3 is 16 residues. Filled out from reference TRBV19 and TRBJ1-2, the complete variable domain reads DGGITQSPKYLFRKEGQNVTLSCEQNLNHDAMYWYRQDPGQGLRLIYYSQIVNDFQKGDIAEGYSVSREKKESFPLTVTSAQKNPTAFYLCASSPKTGVIEYGYTFGSGTRLTVV.

The V gene is TRBV24-1, the J gene TRBJ2-5, with 8 bases aligning to TRBD1. The CDR3 runs 12 residues. V trimming: 7 bases; J trimming: 4 bases; junction bases outside the gene matches: 1. Germline loops: CDR1 KGHDR, CDR2 SFDVKD. This chain's CDR3 is CATSRGRETQYF. The DNA of the CDR3 is TGTGCCACCAGCAGGGGGCGAGAGACCCAGTACTTC.

V gene TRBV29-1 combines with J gene TRBJ2-7; D possibly corresponds to TRBD1 (5 bases). V was clipped by 4 bases and J by 2 bases, with 6 bases between them. The CDR3 consists of 11 residues. Looked up from germline, CDR1 is SQVTM and CDR2 is ANQGSEA. The CDR3 DNA sequence: TGCAGCGTTGTGACAGCCTACGAGCAGTACTTC. Translated: CSVVTAYEQYF.

The J gene is TRBJ2-1, the V gene TRBV2; no firm D call. Trimming left V 7 bases short and J 5 bases short, with 12 bases between. This CDR3 region has 13 residues. Per the germline V gene, CDR1 is SNHLY and CDR2 is FYNNEI. Here the CDR3 reads CASTLTANNEQFF. CDR3 DNA sequence: TGTGCCAGCACCCTGACCGCCAACAATGAGCAGTTCTTC.

V is TRBV2 and J is TRBJ2-7, with no clear D. From germline, CDR1 is SNHLY and CDR2 FYNNEI. The CDR3 loop spans 14 amino acids. Trimming took 3 bases from V and 5 from J, leaving 14 bases between them. CDR3 sequence: CASSEYGNLDEQYF. In nucleotides, the CDR3 is TGTGCCAGCAGTGAGTATGGCAATTTGGACGAGCAGTACTTC.

The V call is TRBV19, the J call TRBJ2-7, with a tentative D call TRBD1 (6 bases). Germline V gene data show CDR1 as LNHDA and CDR2 as SQIVND (reference sequence). Between the trimmed V and J ends, which lost 6 bases and 2 bases, there was a span of 14 bases. The CDR3 sequence is 14 residues long. The CDR3 DNA reads TGTGCCAGTAGCCGGGACACCCGAGCCTACGAGCAGTACTTC. Its protein product is CASSRDTRAYEQYF.

This clone was observed a few times. The rearrangement uses TRBV5-4 and TRBJ2-2; 8 bases match TRBD2. The junction had 11 bases not matched to a gene; V was cut back by 9 bases and J by 4 bases. This CDR3 region has 15 residues. Germline V lookup: CDR1 SGHNT, CDR2 YYREEE (reference sequence). The CDR3 protein is CATRVGGAGTGELFF. CDR3 nucleotide sequence: TGTGCCACCAGGGTCGGGGGGGCAGGCACCGGGGAGCTGTTTTTT.

The V gene is TRBV11-3, the J gene TRBJ2-3; TRBD2 matches at 8 bases. Trimming removed 0 bases from V and 5 bases from J; junction bases left unmatched: 16. The CDR3 is made up of 19 amino acids. Germline V gene lookup returns CDR1 SGHNT and CDR2 YENEEA. The CDR3 spells CASSLDLGLGSGSGDTQYF. CDR3 nucleotides: TGTGCCAGCAGCTTAGACTTGGGGTTAGGCAGCGGGAGTGGAGATACGCAGTATTTT.

V usage is TRBV10-3 and J usage is TRBJ1-5; unclear D gene. The CDR3 has 12 residues. Germline V gene data show CDR1 as ENHRY and CDR2 as SYGVKD. CDR3 amino acids: CAIGLTNQPQHF. CDR3 DNA sequence: TGTGCGATCGGGCTTACGAATCAGCCCCAGCATTTT.

The rearrangement joins TRBV6-5 to TRBJ1-1, with no clear D. The V end was cut by 5 bases, the J end by 4 bases, with 11 bases between. The CDR3 contains 13 residues. Germline-derived CDR1 and CDR2 are MNHEY and SVGAGI. As DNA, the CDR3 is TGTGCCAGCAGTCGCAGAGAGCCCACTGAAGCTTTCTTT. This gives the protein CASSRREPTEAFF.

V usage is TRBV7-2 and J usage is TRBJ1-1; 10 bases align to TRBD1. Germline CDR1 is SGHTA and CDR2 is FQGNSA. With 4 bases clipped from V and 7 bases from J, the junction kept 3 bases outside the gene matches. The CDR3 runs 13 residues. CDR3 coding DNA: TGTGCCAGCAGCTGGGGACAGGGGATTGAAGCTTTCTTT. Its protein is CASSWGQGIEAFF.

This chain joins TRBV29-1 and TRBJ2-7; TRBD1 matches 11 bases. Trimming at V came to 5 bases and at J to 0 bases, leaving 3 bases not matched to a gene. The CDR3 loop spans 14 amino acids. Germline V gene sequence: CDR1 SQVTM, CDR2 ANQGSEA. CDR3 protein: CSVWTGGFSYEQYF. CDR3 nucleotide sequence: TGCAGCGTTTGGACAGGGGGCTTCTCCTACGAGCAGTACTTC.

V usage is TRBV18 and J usage is TRBJ2-7; D is unclear. Between the trimmed V and J ends, which lost 3 bases and 5 bases, there was a span of 8 bases. This CDR3 is 12 amino acids long. Germline V CDR1 and CDR2: KGHSH, LQKENI. The CDR3 DNA reads TGTGCCAGCTCACCGGACCTTCACGAGCAGTACTTC. Translated: CASSPDLHEQYF.

The chain is built from TRBV11-2 and TRBJ2-5, with 8 positions matching TRBD1. Germline assignment: CDR1 SGHAT and CDR2 FQNNGV. The CDR3 runs 16 residues. The junction had 13 bases not matched to a gene; V was cut back by 5 bases and J by 5 bases. The CDR3 region has the DNA TGTGCCAGCAGCCACCCATACCGGGACAGGAGGGAGACCCAGTACTTC. It codes for CASSHPYRDRRETQYF.

V is TRBV19 and J is TRBJ2-5; no firm D call. V was clipped by 6 bases and J by 4 bases, with 9 bases between them. From germline, CDR1 is LNHDA and CDR2 SQIVND (reference sequence). The CDR3 loop spans 12 amino acids. The CDR3 here is CASSESSETQYF. The DNA for the CDR3 is TGTGCCAGTAGCGAATCCTCAGAGACCCAGTACTTC.

Only a few counts were recorded for this clone. The chain uses TRBV6-1 and TRBJ1-2; D is possibly TRBD1 (5 bases). V gave up 2 bases and J gave up 6 bases, with 13 bases separating them. The CDR3 sequence is 14 residues long. Per germline, CDR1 MNHNS and CDR2 SASEGT. DNA for the CDR3: TGTGCCAGCAGTGAACGGTACAGGAAGGATGGCTACACCTTC. Amino acid sequence: CASSERYRKDGYTF.

The V call is TRBV3-1 (or the pseudogene TRBV3-2), the J call TRBJ2-2; 7 bases map to TRBD2. J lost 2 bases, V lost 4 bases, and 4 bases had no gene match. This CDR3 is 15 amino acids long. Per the germline V gene, CDR1 is LGHDT and CDR2 is YNNKEL (reference sequence). CDR3 in amino acids: CASSRDYLNTGELFF. The CDR3 DNA follows: TGTGCCAGCAGCCGGGACTACCTAAACACCGGGGAGCTGTTTTTT.

This clone has only a few counts. The CDR3 protein is CASSDPGLGGELFF. Written as DNA, the CDR3 is TGTGCCAGCAGCGACCCGGGACTAGGCGGGGAGCTGTTTTTT. The chain links TRBV3-1 (or the pseudogene TRBV3-2) to TRBJ2-2; 8 bases line up with TRBD2. The CDR3 contains 14 residues. Germline V gene lookup returns CDR1 LGHDT and CDR2 YNNKEL (reference sequence). Losses at the gene ends were 5 bases for V and 7 bases for J; bases not matched to a gene: 6.

This clone was counted between two and nine times. DNA for the CDR3: TGTGCCAGCAGCCAAGATCCAACAAACTCTGGAAACACCATATATTTT. This translates into CASSQDPTNSGNTIYF. The chain links TRBV3-1 (or the pseudogene TRBV3-2) to TRBJ1-3; D remains unclear. V was shortened by 0 bases and J by 0 bases, with 9 bases between the two germline ends. The CDR3 extends over 16 amino acids. From germline, CDR1 is LGHDT and CDR2 YNNKEL (reference sequence).

The V and J genes are TRBV19 and TRBJ1-5; no clear D. Trimming removed 3 bases from V and 0 bases from J, with 6 bases in between. Germline-derived CDR1 and CDR2 are LNHDA and SQIVND (reference sequence). This CDR3 comprises 14 residues. The CDR3 spells CASSMADSNQPQHF. The CDR3 region has the DNA TGTGCCAGTAGTATGGCAGATAGCAATCAGCCCCAGCATTTT.

The chain is built from TRBV5-4 and TRBJ1-1; possible D gene TRBD1, 5 bases. Germline V lookup: CDR1 SGHNT, CDR2 YYREEE (reference sequence). V was trimmed by 0 bases and J by 1 base, leaving 10 bases between them. This CDR3 is 15 amino acids long. The chain's CDR3 is CASSLVGAQNTEAFF. CDR3 sequence (DNA): TGTGCCAGCAGCTTGGTAGGGGCCCAGAACACTGAAGCTTTCTTT.

This clone has a handful of counts. J is TRBJ2-2 and V is TRBV5-6; D uncertain. Germline V gene data show CDR1 as SGHDT and CDR2 as YYEEEE. The CDR3 has 15 residues. Trimming pared 0 bases from V and 3 bases from J, leaving 9 bases between. The CDR3 spells CASSLVVGDTGELFF. As DNA, the CDR3 is TGTGCCAGCAGCTTGGTAGTCGGTGACACCGGGGAGCTGTTTTTT. Based on the CDR3 plus reference TRBV5-6 and TRBJ2-2, the full variable domain is DAGVTQSPTHLIKTRGQQVTLRCSPKSGHDTVSWYQQALGQGPQFIFQYYEEEERQRGNFPDRFSGHQFPNYSSELNVNALLLGDSALYLCASSLVVGDTGELFFGEGSRLTVL.

The table lists this clone with a count of one. The CDR3 DNA reads as TGTGCCAGCAGTTTGGACAGGGTTCAGCCCCAGCATTTT. This encodes CASSLDRVQPQHF. V and J are TRBV12-3 or TRBV12-4 and TRBJ1-5; 8 nucleotides line up with TRBD1. V shed 3 bases and J 6 bases; nucleotides not matched to a gene: 1. The CDR3 runs 13 residues.

The chain has TRBV6-5 and TRBJ1-2; TRBD1 might be the D (6 bases). In germline, CDR1 is MNHEY, CDR2 SVGAGI. Trimming stripped 8 bases from V and 8 bases from J, with 15 bases between. The CDR3 extends over 12 amino acids. CDR3 amino acids: CASQMNREGYTF. For the CDR3, the DNA is TGTGCCAGCCAGATGAACAGGGAAGGCTACACCTTC.